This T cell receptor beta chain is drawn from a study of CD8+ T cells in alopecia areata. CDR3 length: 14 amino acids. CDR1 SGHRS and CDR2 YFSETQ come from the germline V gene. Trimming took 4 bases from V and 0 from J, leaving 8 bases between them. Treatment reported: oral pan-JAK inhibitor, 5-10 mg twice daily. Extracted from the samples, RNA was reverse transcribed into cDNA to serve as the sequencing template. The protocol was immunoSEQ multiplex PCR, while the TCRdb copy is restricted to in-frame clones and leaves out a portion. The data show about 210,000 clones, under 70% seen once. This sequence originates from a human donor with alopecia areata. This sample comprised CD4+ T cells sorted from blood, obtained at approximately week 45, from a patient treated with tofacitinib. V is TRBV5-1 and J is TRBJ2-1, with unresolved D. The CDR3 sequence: CASSRESSYNEQFF. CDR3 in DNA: TGCGCCAGCAGCCGCGAAAGCTCCTACAATGAGCAGTTCTTC.